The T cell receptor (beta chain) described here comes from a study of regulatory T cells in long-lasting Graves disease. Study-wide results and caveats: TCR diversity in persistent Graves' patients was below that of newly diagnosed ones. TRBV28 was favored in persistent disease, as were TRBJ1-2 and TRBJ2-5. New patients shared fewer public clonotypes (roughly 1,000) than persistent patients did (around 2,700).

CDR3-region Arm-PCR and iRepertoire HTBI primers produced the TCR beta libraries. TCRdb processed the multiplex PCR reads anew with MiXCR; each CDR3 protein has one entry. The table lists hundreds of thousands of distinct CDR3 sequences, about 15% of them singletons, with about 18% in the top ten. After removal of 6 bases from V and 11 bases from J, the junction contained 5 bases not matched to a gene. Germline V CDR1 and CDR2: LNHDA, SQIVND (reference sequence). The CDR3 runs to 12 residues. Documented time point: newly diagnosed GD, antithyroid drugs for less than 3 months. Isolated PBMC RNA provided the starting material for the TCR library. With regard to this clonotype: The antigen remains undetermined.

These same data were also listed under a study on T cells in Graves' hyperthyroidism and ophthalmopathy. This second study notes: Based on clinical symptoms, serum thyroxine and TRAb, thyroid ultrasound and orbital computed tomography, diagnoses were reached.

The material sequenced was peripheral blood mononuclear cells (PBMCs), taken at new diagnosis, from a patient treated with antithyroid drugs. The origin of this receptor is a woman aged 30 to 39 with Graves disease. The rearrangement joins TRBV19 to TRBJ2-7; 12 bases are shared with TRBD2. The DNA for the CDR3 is TGTGCCAGTAGAGGGACTAGCGGGTTAAAGTACTTC. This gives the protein CASRGTSGLKYF.